This TCR beta chain was found in a study of cytomegalovirus exposure and HLA in healthy donors. In the PCR, 60 Vbeta and 13 Jbeta primers were used. Generated by immunoSEQ multiplex PCR, the TCRdb table keeps only in-frame clones and is missing some. The table includes about 130,000 clones, around four fifths detected once. The sample taken for sequencing was PBMCs. The TCR comes from a man aged 18 to 29 in good health and CMV-seropositive.

For the CDR3, the DNA is TGTGCCAGCAGTCGGGCTTCAGGGCTTAACGAGCAGTACTTC. This codes for CASSRASGLNEQYF. The chain combines TRBV27 with TRBJ2-7, with D perhaps matching TRBD1 (5 bases). Germline V CDR1 and CDR2: MNHEY, SMNVEV (reference sequence). The CDR3 sequence is 14 residues long. V shed 5 bases and J shed 5 bases, with 16 bases lying between them.